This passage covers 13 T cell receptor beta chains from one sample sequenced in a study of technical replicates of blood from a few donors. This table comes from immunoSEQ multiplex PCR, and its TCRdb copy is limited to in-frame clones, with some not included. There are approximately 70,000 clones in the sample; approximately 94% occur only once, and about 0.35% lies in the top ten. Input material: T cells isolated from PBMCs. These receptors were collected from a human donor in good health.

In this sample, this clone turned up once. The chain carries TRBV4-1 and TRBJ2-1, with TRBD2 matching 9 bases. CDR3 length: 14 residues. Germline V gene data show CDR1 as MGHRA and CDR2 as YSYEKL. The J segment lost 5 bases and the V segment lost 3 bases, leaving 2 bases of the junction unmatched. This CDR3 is CASSHGLANNEQFF. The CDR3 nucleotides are TGCGCCAGCAGCCATGGACTAGCGAACAATGAGCAGTTCTTC.

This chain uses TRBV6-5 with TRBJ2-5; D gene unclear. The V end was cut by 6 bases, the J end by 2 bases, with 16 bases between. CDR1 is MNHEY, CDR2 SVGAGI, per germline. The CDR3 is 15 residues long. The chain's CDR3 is CASRSYTVRQETQYF. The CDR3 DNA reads TGTGCCAGCAGGTCATATACAGTAAGGCAAGAGACCCAGTACTTC.

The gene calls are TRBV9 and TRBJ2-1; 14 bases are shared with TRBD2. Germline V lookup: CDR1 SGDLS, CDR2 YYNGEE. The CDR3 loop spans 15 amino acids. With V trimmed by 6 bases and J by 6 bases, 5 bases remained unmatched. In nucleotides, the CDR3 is TGTGCCAGCACCCCGACTAGCGGGAGGGCCAATGAGCAGTTCTTC. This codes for CASTPTSGRANEQFF.

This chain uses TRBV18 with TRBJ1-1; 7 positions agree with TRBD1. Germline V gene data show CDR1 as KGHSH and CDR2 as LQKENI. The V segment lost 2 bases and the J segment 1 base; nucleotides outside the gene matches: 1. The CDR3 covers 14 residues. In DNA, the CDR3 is TGTGCCAGCTCACCAGGGACAGCGAACACTGAAGCTTTCTTT. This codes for CASSPGTANTEAFF.

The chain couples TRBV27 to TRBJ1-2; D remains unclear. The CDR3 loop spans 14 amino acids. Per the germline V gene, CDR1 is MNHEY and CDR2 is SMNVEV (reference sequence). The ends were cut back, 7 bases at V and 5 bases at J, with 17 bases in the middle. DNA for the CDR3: TGTGCCAGCACCTCCTTGGAGATGAGTTATGGCTACACCTTC. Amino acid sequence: CASTSLEMSYGYTF.

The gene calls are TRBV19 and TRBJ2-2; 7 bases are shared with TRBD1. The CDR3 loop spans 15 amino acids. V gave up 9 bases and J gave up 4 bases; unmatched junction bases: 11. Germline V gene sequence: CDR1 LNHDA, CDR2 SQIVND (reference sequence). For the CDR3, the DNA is TGTGCCAGCCACCAAAAGGGACAGACCACCGGGGAGCTGTTTTTT. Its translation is CASHQKGQTTGELFF.

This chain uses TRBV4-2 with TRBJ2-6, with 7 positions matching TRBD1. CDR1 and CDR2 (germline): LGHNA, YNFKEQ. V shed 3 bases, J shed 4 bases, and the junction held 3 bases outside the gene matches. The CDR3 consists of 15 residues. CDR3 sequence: CASSHTGAGANVLTF. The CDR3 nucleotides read TGTGCCAGCAGCCATACAGGGGCCGGGGCCAACGTCCTGACTTTC.

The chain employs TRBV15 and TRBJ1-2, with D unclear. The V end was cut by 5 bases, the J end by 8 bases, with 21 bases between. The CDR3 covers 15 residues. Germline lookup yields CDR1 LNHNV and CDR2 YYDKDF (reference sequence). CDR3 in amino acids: CATSPEGRSNRGYTF. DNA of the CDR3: TGTGCCACCAGCCCCGAAGGGAGGTCGAATCGGGGCTACACCTTC. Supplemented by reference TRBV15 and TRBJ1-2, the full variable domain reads DAMVIQNPRYQVTQFGKPVTLSCSQTLNHNVMYWYQQKSSQAPKLLFHYYDKDFNNEADTPDNFQSRRPNTSFCFLDIRSPGLGDTAMYLCATSPEGRSNRGYTFGSGTRLTVV.

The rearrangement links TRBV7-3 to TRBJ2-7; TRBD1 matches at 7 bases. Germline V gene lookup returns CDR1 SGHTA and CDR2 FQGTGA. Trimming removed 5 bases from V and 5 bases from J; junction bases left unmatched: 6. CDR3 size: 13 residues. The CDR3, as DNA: TGTGCCAGCAGCCCAGACAGGGACCACGAGCAGTACTTC. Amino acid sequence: CASSPDRDHEQYF.

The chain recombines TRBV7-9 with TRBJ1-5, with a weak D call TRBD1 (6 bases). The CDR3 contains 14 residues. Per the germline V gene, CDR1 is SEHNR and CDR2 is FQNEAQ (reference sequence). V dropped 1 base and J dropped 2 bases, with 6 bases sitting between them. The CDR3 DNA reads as TGTGCCAGCAGCTTAGGGACAGGCAATCAGCCCCAGCATTTT. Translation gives CASSLGTGNQPQHF.

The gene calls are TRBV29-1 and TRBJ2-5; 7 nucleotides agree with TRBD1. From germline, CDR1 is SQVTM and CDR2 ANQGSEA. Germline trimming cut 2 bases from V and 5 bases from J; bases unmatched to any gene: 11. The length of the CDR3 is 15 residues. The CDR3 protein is CSVEPDREDRETQYF. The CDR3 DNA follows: TGCAGCGTTGAACCCGACAGGGAAGATCGGGAGACCCAGTACTTC. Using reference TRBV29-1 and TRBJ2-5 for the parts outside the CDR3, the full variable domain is SAVISQKPSRDICQRGTSLTIQCQVDSQVTMMFWYRQQPGQSLTLIATANQGSEATYESGFVIDKFPISRPNLTFSTLTVSNMSPEDSSIYLCSVEPDREDRETQYFGPGTRLLVL.

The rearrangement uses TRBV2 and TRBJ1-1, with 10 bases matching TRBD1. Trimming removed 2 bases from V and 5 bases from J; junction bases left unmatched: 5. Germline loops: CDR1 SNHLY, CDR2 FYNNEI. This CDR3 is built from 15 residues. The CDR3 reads CASSEWTGGLTEAFF. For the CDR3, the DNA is TGTGCCAGCAGTGAATGGACAGGGGGTTTAACTGAAGCTTTCTTT.

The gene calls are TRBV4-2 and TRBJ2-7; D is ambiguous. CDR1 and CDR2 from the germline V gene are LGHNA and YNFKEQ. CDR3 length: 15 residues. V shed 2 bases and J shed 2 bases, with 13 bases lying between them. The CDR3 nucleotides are TGTGCCAGCAGCCAATCCTTCGGGTATACCTACGAGCAGTACTTC. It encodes CASSQSFGYTYEQYF.